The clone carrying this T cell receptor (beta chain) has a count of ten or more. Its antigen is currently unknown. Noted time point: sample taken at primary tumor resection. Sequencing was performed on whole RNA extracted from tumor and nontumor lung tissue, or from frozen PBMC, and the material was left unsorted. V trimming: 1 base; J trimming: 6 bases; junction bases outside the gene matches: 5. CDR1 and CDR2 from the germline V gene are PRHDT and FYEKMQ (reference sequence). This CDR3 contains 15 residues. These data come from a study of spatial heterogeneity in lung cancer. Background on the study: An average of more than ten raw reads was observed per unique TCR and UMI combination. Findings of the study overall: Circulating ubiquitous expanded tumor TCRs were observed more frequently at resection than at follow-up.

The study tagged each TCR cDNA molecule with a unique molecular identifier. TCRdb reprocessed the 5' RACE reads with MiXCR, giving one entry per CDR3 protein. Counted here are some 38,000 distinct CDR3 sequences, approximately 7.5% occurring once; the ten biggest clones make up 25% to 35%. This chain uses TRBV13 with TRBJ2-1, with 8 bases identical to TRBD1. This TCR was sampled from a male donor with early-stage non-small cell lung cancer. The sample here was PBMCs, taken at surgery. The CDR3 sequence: CASSLESRGPNEQFF. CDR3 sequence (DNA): TGTGCCAGCAGCTTAGAGTCCAGGGGGCCCAATGAGCAGTTCTTC.